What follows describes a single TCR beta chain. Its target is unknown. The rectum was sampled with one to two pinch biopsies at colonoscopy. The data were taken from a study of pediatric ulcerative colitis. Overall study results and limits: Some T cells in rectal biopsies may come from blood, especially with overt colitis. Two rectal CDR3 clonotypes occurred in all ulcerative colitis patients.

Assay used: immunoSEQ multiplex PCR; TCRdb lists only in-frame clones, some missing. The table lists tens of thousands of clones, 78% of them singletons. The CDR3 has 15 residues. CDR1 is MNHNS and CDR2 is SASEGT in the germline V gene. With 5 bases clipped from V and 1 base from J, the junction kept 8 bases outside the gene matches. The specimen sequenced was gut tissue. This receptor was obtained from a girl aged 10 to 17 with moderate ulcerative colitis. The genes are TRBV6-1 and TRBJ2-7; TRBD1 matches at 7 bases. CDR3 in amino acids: CASSPTGVLSYEQYF. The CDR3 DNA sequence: TGTGCCAGCAGTCCTACAGGGGTGTTATCCTACGAGCAGTACTTC.